This TCR beta chain appears in the sequencing data of a study of T cells in Graves' hyperthyroidism and ophthalmopathy. In the study overall: Peripheral blood samples were taken at initial diagnosis, prior to any treatment. Study-wide findings and caveats: Before onset, by a median of 6.5 months, the model predicted ophthalmopathy.

Regions amplified from RNA transcripts were the TCR beta CDR3 regions. Carried out on the TCR CDR3, a first-round RT-PCR used the HTBI primer set. MiXCR was run by TCRdb on the multiplex PCR reads, yielding one entry per CDR3 protein. The sample lists approximately 610,000 distinct CDR3 sequences; roughly 15% were seen once. PBMCs were sourced from less than 13 ml fresh peripheral blood. Turning to this clonotype: Its antigen remains unknown.

Trimming took off 6 bases at V and 5 bases at J, with 13 bases between the two ends. In germline, CDR1 is SGHTA, CDR2 FQGNSA. There are 13 residues in the CDR3. This chain uses TRBV7-2 with TRBJ1-1; D possibly corresponds to TRBD1 (6 bases). The sequence was obtained from a woman between 40 and 50 years old with Graves' ophthalmopathy. Sequencing was performed on blood. CDR3 nucleotides: TGTGCCAGCAGGGACACAGGGTGGACTGAAGCTTTCTTT. Its protein is CASRDTGWTEAFF. Looking up the rest from reference TRBV7-2 and TRBJ1-1 gives the full variable domain: GAGVSQSPSNKVTEKGKDVELRCDPISGHTALYWYRQSLGQGLEFLIYFQGNSAPDKSGLPSDRFSAERTGGSVSTLTIQRTQQEDSAVYLCASRDTGWTEAFFGQGTRLTVV.